The present T cell receptor beta chain was sequenced within a study of cytomegalovirus exposure and HLA in healthy donors. Primers: 60 Vbeta forward and 13 Jbeta reverse. Repertoires were generated with immunoSEQ multiplex PCR, while TCRdb's copy carries only in-frame clones and drops some. Counted here are 120,000 to 150,000 clones, under 80% occurring once; the ten biggest clones make up less than 3.5%. This CDR3 spans 19 amino acids. Germline V lookup: CDR1 SGHAT, CDR2 FQNNGV. With V trimmed by 2 bases and J by 2 bases, 16 bases remained unmatched. Material for sequencing was PBMCs. The J gene is TRBJ1-2, the V gene TRBV11-2, with 8 bases lining up with TRBD1. The source is a male donor in good health and CMV-seronegative. CDR3 in DNA: TGTGCCAGCAGCTTACACTCAGGGGGCTCTGGGTTTTGGAACTATGGCTACACCTTC. Translating it yields CASSLHSGGSGFWNYGYTF.